Following are 28 T cell receptor beta chains from one sample sequenced in a study of shared clonotypes between healthy human individuals. Naive CD8 isolation took CD45RO-negative cells positively selected for CCR7 and excluded terminally differentiated effector memory CD45RA+ cells. Measured with immunoSEQ multiplex PCR; TCRdb has only the in-frame clones, and not every one. This sample has hundreds of thousands of clones; just over 90% occur once, and the top ten carry nearly 25%. Source material: naive CD8+ T cells sorted from blood. The receptor set was obtained from a man younger than 45 in good health.

This clone was detected once. CDR3 amino acids: CASSLPYWVGYGYTF. The CDR3, as DNA: TGTGCCAGCAGTTTACCCTATTGGGTTGGGTATGGCTACACCTTC. This sequence joins TRBV28 and TRBJ1-2; D gene uncertain. Trimming left V 2 bases short and J 5 bases short, with 15 bases between. CDR1 and CDR2 (germline): MDHEN, SYDVKM. The CDR3 covers 15 residues.

V usage is TRBV7-3 and J usage is TRBJ2-2; 8 positions agree with TRBD1. The ends lost 5 bases at V and 3 bases at J; junction bases unmatched: 8. The CDR3 length is 16 residues. CDR1 and CDR2 (germline): SGHTA, FQGTGA. The CDR3 spells CASSPDRGRYTGELFF. CDR3 DNA sequence: TGTGCCAGCAGCCCTGACAGGGGTCGGTACACCGGGGAGCTGTTTTTT.

The gene calls are TRBV11-3 and TRBJ2-1, with 7 nucleotides matching TRBD1. Germline CDR1 is SGHNT and CDR2 is YENEEA. J was trimmed by 7 bases and V by 5 bases; bases with no gene match: 11. CDR3 size: 15 residues. CDR3 nucleotide sequence: TGTGCCAGCAGCCCAAGCGTGACAGGGTGGAATGAGCAGTTCTTC. The encoded protein is CASSPSVTGWNEQFF.

As for this clone: Sequence at one end of the junction differs from germline and may be a read error. V is TRBV29-1 and J is TRBJ2-1; 7 positions agree with TRBD2. The germline gives CDR1 SQVTM, CDR2 ANQGSEA. The CDR3 has 15 amino acids. DNA for the CDR3: TGCAGCGTCGAAGCCGCCGGACTAGGGAACAATGAGCAGTTCTTC. It is translated as CSVEAAGLGNNEQFF.

This chain uses TRBV15 with TRBJ1-1; 8 bases are shared with TRBD1. The germline V gene has CDR1 LNHNV and CDR2 YYDKDF (reference sequence). This CDR3 is built from 15 residues. V was clipped by 9 bases and J by 2 bases; unmatched bases: 11. DNA for the CDR3: TGTGCCACTATCAGGGTACAGGGGGTCAACACTGAAGCTTTCTTT. This translates into CATIRVQGVNTEAFF.

The rearrangement links TRBV7-9 to TRBJ1-1, with unresolved D. With 8 bases removed from V and 1 base from J, the gap between germline ends came to 17 bases. CDR1 is SEHNR, CDR2 FQNEAQ, per germline (reference sequence). This CDR3 spans 15 amino acids. The CDR3 DNA is TGTGCCAGCCGAAAAGGAGGACGGCGGAACACTGAAGCTTTCTTT. Its protein product is CASRKGGRRNTEAFF.

J is TRBJ2-7 and V is TRBV7-2, with 13 positions matching TRBD2. The germline V gene encodes CDR1 SGHTA and CDR2 FQGNSA. The V gene end was trimmed by 3 bases and the J gene end by 3 bases; junction bases not matched to a gene: 2. The CDR3 runs to 15 residues. CDR3 amino acids: CASSFTSGGVYEQYF. The CDR3 nucleotides are TGTGCCAGCAGCTTTACTAGCGGGGGGGTCTACGAGCAGTACTTC. The whole variable domain, filled in from reference TRBV7-2 and TRBJ2-7, reads GAGVSQSPSNKVTEKGKDVELRCDPISGHTALYWYRQSLGQGLEFLIYFQGNSAPDKSGLPSDRFSAERTGGSVSTLTIQRTQQEDSAVYLCASSFTSGGVYEQYFGPGTRLTVT.

About this clone: Its ends do not fully match the called genes, so a read error is possible. The chain employs TRBV2 and TRBJ2-1; possibly TRBD2 for D (6 bases). The CDR3 has 15 amino acids. Germline V gives CDR1 SNHLY, CDR2 FYNNEI. CDR3 amino acids: CASSEGLISSNEQFF. In nucleotides, the CDR3 is TGTGCCAGCAGCGAAGGACTAATCAGCTCCAATGAGCAGTTCTTC.

CDR3 bases: TGTGCCAGCAGTTTATCGATGGGCAGAAAAGAGACCCAGTACTTC. This sequence encodes CASSLSMGRKETQYF. The chain joins TRBV27 to TRBJ2-5; no clear D gene. The germline gives CDR1 MNHEY, CDR2 SMNVEV (reference sequence). Deletions cut 0 bases from V and 3 bases from J, with 11 bases between. The CDR3 has 15 amino acids.

This rearrangement joins TRBV27 to TRBJ1-2; 7 bases align to TRBD1. Germline CDR1 reads MNHEY; CDR2 reads SMNVEV (reference sequence). This CDR3 comprises 16 residues. V was clipped by 5 bases and J by 2 bases; unmatched bases: 11. This CDR3 is CASSPTGTRANYGYTF. CDR3 bases: TGTGCCAGCAGTCCGACAGGGACAAGGGCGAACTATGGCTACACCTTC.

The gene calls are TRBV7-9 and TRBJ2-7, with D perhaps TRBD1 (5 bases). CDR3 size: 15 residues. V shed 5 bases and J shed 2 bases, with 16 bases lying between them. CDR1 is SEHNR, CDR2 FQNEAQ, per germline (reference sequence). The CDR3 DNA reads TGTGCCAGCAGCCCCGTCCATGCAGGGACCTACGAGCAGTACTTC. Translating gives CASSPVHAGTYEQYF.

The chain joins TRBV9 to TRBJ1-4, with D tentatively TRBD1 (5 bases). V lost 0 bases, J lost 0 bases, and 12 bases lay in between. CDR3 length: 17 residues. CDR1 is SGDLS and CDR2 is YYNGEE in the germline V gene. CDR3 in amino acids: CASSVVGQGATNEKLFF. In nucleotides, the CDR3 is TGTGCCAGCAGCGTAGTGGGCCAGGGAGCAACTAATGAAAAACTGTTTTTT.

The rearrangement joins TRBV11-3 to TRBJ2-1; possibly TRBD2 for D (5 bases). The CDR3 consists of 14 residues. Trimming stripped 4 bases from V and 0 bases from J, with 7 bases between. Germline-derived CDR1 and CDR2 are SGHNT and YENEEA. The CDR3 sequence is CASSSSGSYNEQFF. CDR3 DNA: TGTGCCAGCAGCTCCAGCGGCTCCTACAATGAGCAGTTCTTC.

J is TRBJ2-2 and V is TRBV21-1; the table assigns TRBD1, which was not confirmed against the DNA. TRBV21-1 is described as a pseudogene. The CDR3 runs 14 residues. In DNA form, the CDR3 reads TGTGCCAGCATAAGGGGGACAAACACCGGGGAGCTGTTTTTT. This sequence encodes CASIRGTNTGELFF.

This chain uses TRBV6-1 with TRBJ1-1; D is ambiguous. CDR3 length: 15 residues. Germline V gives CDR1 MNHNS, CDR2 SASEGT. The V gene lost 2 bases and the J gene lost 0 bases, with 10 bases spanning the gap. Written as DNA, the CDR3 is TGTGCCAGCAGTGAACTCGTGGGTATGAACACTGAAGCTTTCTTT. As protein: CASSELVGMNTEAFF.

The gene calls are TRBV23-1 and TRBJ2-7, with D maybe TRBD1 (6 bases). TRBV23-1 is filed as an ORF, its function uncertain. The germline V and J ends were trimmed by 7 bases and 2 bases, with 15 bases remaining between them. The CDR3 runs to 14 residues. DNA of the CDR3: TGCGCCAGCAAACCACAGGGATGGGCCTACGAGCAGTACTTC. Amino acids: CASKPQGWAYEQYF.

A word on this clone: Other DNA sequences in this sample translate to the same CDR3. V gene TRBV7-9 combines with J gene TRBJ2-7, with TRBD2 matching 14 bases. Trimming cost V 5 bases and J 3 bases; bases outside gene matches: 3. The CDR3 is 15 residues long. Germline CDR1 is SEHNR and CDR2 is FQNEAQ (reference sequence). The CDR3: CASSPGTSGSYEQYF. The DNA of the CDR3 is TGTGCCAGCAGCCCCGGGACTAGCGGGAGCTACGAGCAGTACTTC.

The chain uses TRBV5-6 and TRBJ2-5; a possible D gene is TRBD2 (5 bases). Trimming removed 5 bases at V and 1 base at J, with 12 bases between. The CDR3 covers 14 residues. Germline V gives CDR1 SGHDT, CDR2 YYEEEE. CDR3 sequence reads: CASRLSGTQETQYF. CDR3 bases: TGTGCCAGCAGACTGAGCGGTACCCAAGAGACCCAGTACTTC.

The chain combines TRBV28 with TRBJ2-7; possibly TRBD1 or TRBD2 for D (5 bases each). This CDR3 spans 15 amino acids. The germline V and J ends were trimmed by 6 bases and 4 bases, with 19 bases remaining between them. Germline CDR1 MDHEN, CDR2 SYDVKM. The CDR3 loop reads CASSRQVTWGYEQYF. CDR3 in DNA: TGTGCCAGCAGCCGCCAGGTAACCTGGGGGTACGAGCAGTACTTC.

This chain joins TRBV14 and TRBJ2-1; 7 bases line up with TRBD2. Unmatched junction bases numbered 10, after V lost 1 base and J lost 4 bases. This CDR3 has 17 amino acids. Germline assignment: CDR1 SGHDN and CDR2 FVKESK. CDR3 sequence (DNA): TGTGCCAGCAGCCAAGGGGGAGGGGAGATTTTGTACAATGAGCAGTTCTTC. Translation gives CASSQGGGEILYNEQFF.

The V gene is TRBV7-2, the J gene TRBJ2-7; D possibly corresponds to TRBD1 (5 bases). The germline V gene has CDR1 SGHTA and CDR2 FQGNSA. The CDR3 has 14 residues. The V gene lost 5 bases and the J gene lost 4 bases, with 15 bases spanning the gap. The CDR3 DNA reads as TGTGCCAGCAGCGACCCCCTGGACACTTACGAGCAGTACTTC. Translated: CASSDPLDTYEQYF. Combining the CDR3 with reference TRBV7-2 and TRBJ2-7 gives the whole variable domain GAGVSQSPSNKVTEKGKDVELRCDPISGHTALYWYRQSLGQGLEFLIYFQGNSAPDKSGLPSDRFSAERTGGSVSTLTIQRTQQEDSAVYLCASSDPLDTYEQYFGPGTRLTVT.

The V call is TRBV29-1, the J call TRBJ2-7; D is uncertain. V lost 3 bases and J 3 bases, leaving 6 bases between the germline ends. The germline V gene has CDR1 SQVTM and CDR2 ANQGSEA. The CDR3 totals 11 residues. The CDR3 here is CSVEYNYEQYF. The CDR3 region has the DNA TGCAGCGTTGAGTACAACTACGAGCAGTACTTC.

In this sample, this clone turned up once. The rearrangement links TRBV29-1 to TRBJ2-1; a possible D gene is TRBD1 (5 bases). This CDR3 comprises 11 residues. Trimming shortened V by 5 bases and J by 4 bases, and 6 bases separated the two germline ends. Germline V gene sequence: CDR1 SQVTM, CDR2 ANQGSEA. CDR3 in amino acids: CSVRQYNEQFF. In DNA, the CDR3 is TGCAGCGTTCGACAGTACAATGAGCAGTTCTTC.

The chain combines TRBV19 with TRBJ2-3; TRBD2 matches 8 bases. J gave up 5 bases and V 3 bases, and 7 bases lay outside the gene matches. The CDR3 is 15 amino acids. Germline V CDR1 and CDR2: LNHDA, SQIVND (reference sequence). The CDR3 DNA sequence: TGTGCCAGTAGTATTTCTTCCCTAGCGGGAGATACGCAGTATTTT. As protein: CASSISSLAGDTQYF.

This clone was seen more than once but under ten times. The same CDR3 can be traced to other DNA sequences in this sample. The rearrangement joins TRBV27 to TRBJ1-4, with TRBD1 matching over 7 bases. The CDR3 contains 14 residues. Germline-derived CDR1 and CDR2 are MNHEY and SMNVEV (reference sequence). V was clipped by 2 bases and J by 6 bases; unmatched bases: 3. CDR3: CASSLQGEDEKLFF. The CDR3 DNA follows: TGTGCCAGCAGTTTACAGGGGGAGGATGAAAAACTGTTTTTT.

This clone was observed a few times. The chain links TRBV25-1 to TRBJ2-7, with a possible D match to TRBD2 (5 bases). The CDR3 has 12 amino acids. V was trimmed by 3 bases and J by 3 bases, leaving 6 bases between them. Germline CDR1 is MGHDK and CDR2 is SYGVNS. The CDR3 sequence: CASSEGDYEQYF. The CDR3 DNA is TGTGCCAGCAGTGAGGGAGACTACGAGCAGTACTTC.

This chain connects TRBV25-1 to TRBJ1-3, with D hard to call. The V gene's germline CDR1 is MGHDK and CDR2 SYGVNS. The CDR3 is 17 residues long. V was trimmed by 3 bases and J by 0 bases, leaving 15 bases between them. The CDR3 loop reads CASSESGFIASGNTIYF. DNA for the CDR3: TGTGCCAGCAGTGAGTCAGGTTTTATAGCCTCTGGAAACACCATATATTTT.

The chain joins TRBV7-6 to TRBJ2-7; tentative D call: TRBD1 (5 bases). V was trimmed by 0 bases and J by 4 bases, leaving 13 bases between them. The germline gives CDR1 SGHVS, CDR2 FNYEAQ. The CDR3 runs 15 residues. CDR3 in amino acids: CASSLAQGELYEQYF. CDR3 DNA sequence: TGTGCCAGCAGCTTAGCTCAGGGCGAACTGTACGAGCAGTACTTC.